Below are 25 T cell receptor beta chains sequenced from a single sample in a study of control samples from healthy donors and cancer patients. Some clones are missing from TCRdb's copy, which holds only in-frame ones; the method was immunoSEQ multiplex PCR. The sample yields 89,000 or so clones, over 75% seen once. Source material: blood. The receptors were gathered from a man over 45 in good health.

A single count supports this clone. The chain uses TRBV27 and TRBJ1-5, with no clear D. Looked up from germline, CDR1 is MNHEY and CDR2 is SMNVEV (reference sequence). V was trimmed by 3 bases and J by 5 bases, leaving 11 bases between them. This CDR3 is 14 amino acids long. The CDR3 nucleotides read TGTGCCAGCAGTTTCGGGGATGGTCATCAGCCCCAGCATTTT. Its translation is CASSFGDGHQPQHF.

The chain joins TRBV10-1 to TRBJ1-6; D gene ambiguous. V was shortened by 6 bases and J by 4 bases, with 19 bases between the two germline ends. There are 17 residues in the CDR3. Germline assignment: CDR1 WNHNN and CDR2 SYGVQD (reference sequence). CDR3 loop: CASRRTAFRSYNSPLHF. Written as DNA, the CDR3 is TGCGCCAGCAGAAGAACAGCCTTCAGGAGTTATAATTCACCCCTCCACTTT.

The rearrangement joins TRBV27 to TRBJ2-2; TRBD2 matches 8 bases. V lost 6 bases and J lost 7; bases outside the gene matches: 10. Looked up from germline, CDR1 is MNHEY and CDR2 is SMNVEV (reference sequence). This CDR3 is built from 15 residues. The CDR3 DNA is TGTGCCAGCAGAAAATCCGGGGGGGCCAGCGGGGAGCTGTTTTTT. Amino acids: CASRKSGGASGELFF.

This sequence joins TRBV28 and TRBJ1-5; D call uncertain. This CDR3 spans 14 amino acids. Germline V CDR1 and CDR2: MDHEN, SYDVKM. Trimming pared 3 bases from V and 3 bases from J, leaving 9 bases between. In DNA, the CDR3 is TGTGCCAGCAGTTTGGGTGTTAACAATCAGCCCCAGCATTTT. Amino acids: CASSLGVNNQPQHF.

The chain recombines TRBV6-1 with TRBJ1-1; TRBD1 matches 9 bases. J was trimmed by 1 base and V by 4 bases; bases with no gene match: 13. CDR1 and CDR2 (germline): MNHNS, SASEGT. This CDR3 contains 18 residues. The chain's CDR3 is CASSGRDDRGNWNTEAFF. The CDR3 DNA sequence: TGTGCCAGCAGTGGACGTGATGACAGGGGGAATTGGAACACTGAAGCTTTCTTT.

The chain carries TRBV15 and TRBJ2-1, with a weak D call TRBD2 (5 bases). V gave up 1 base and J gave up 0 bases, with 10 bases separating them. This CDR3 contains 16 residues. Per germline, CDR1 LNHNV and CDR2 YYDKDF (reference sequence). The CDR3 DNA sequence: TGTGCCACCAGCAGAGTAGGAGGTAGCTCCTACAATGAGCAGTTCTTC. Translation: CATSRVGGSSYNEQFF.

This clone has a single count. This chain connects TRBV12-3 or TRBV12-4 to TRBJ2-1; D remains unclear. The CDR3 loop spans 11 amino acids. Trimming took off 6 bases at V and 1 base at J, with 1 base between the two ends. CDR3 bases: TGTGCCAGCAGGTCCTACAATGAGCAGTTCTTC. It yields the protein CASRSYNEQFF.

This chain connects TRBV6-5 to TRBJ2-7; weak D call: TRBD2 (5 bases). With 6 bases removed from V and 3 bases from J, the gap between germline ends came to 9 bases. The germline gives CDR1 MNHEY, CDR2 SVGAGI. CDR3 length equals 12 residues. The CDR3 reads CASRGLNYEQYF. The CDR3 region has the DNA TGTGCCAGCAGAGGACTCAACTACGAGCAGTACTTC.

This chain joins TRBV5-1 and TRBJ2-3, with 15 bases matching TRBD2. V shed 6 bases and J 4 bases; nucleotides not matched to a gene: 12. This CDR3 has 18 amino acids. Germline-derived CDR1 and CDR2 are SGHRS and YFSETQ. The chain's CDR3 is CASNLGLAGGIGPDTQYF. As DNA, the CDR3 is TGCGCCAGCAATCTTGGACTAGCGGGAGGGATAGGCCCAGATACGCAGTATTTT.

In its sample, this clone was seen a few times. This chain joins TRBV6-6 and TRBJ1-1; tentatively, D is TRBD1 (6 bases). V was shortened by 5 bases and J by 8 bases, with 15 bases between the two germline ends. The CDR3 loop spans 13 amino acids. Germline CDR1 MNHNY, CDR2 SVGAGI (reference sequence). CDR3 coding DNA: TGTGCCAGCAGTCCCCGAGGACAGCCCGAAGCTTTCTTT. Amino acids: CASSPRGQPEAFF.

This chain uses TRBV20-1 with TRBJ2-1; possibly TRBD1 for D (5 bases). Germline lookup yields CDR1 DFQATT and CDR2 SNEGSKA (reference sequence). The germline V and J ends were trimmed by 3 bases and 9 bases, with 18 bases remaining between them. This CDR3 has 14 amino acids. CDR3: CSASTPGKLGEQFF. Here the CDR3 DNA reads TGCAGTGCTAGTACCCCAGGGAAGTTAGGTGAGCAGTTCTTC.

This chain links TRBV5-6 with TRBJ1-1; TRBD1 is a possible D gene (5 bases). The CDR3 consists of 15 residues. V was shortened by 3 bases and J by 0 bases, with 12 bases between the two germline ends. The V gene's germline CDR1 is SGHDT and CDR2 YYEEEE. DNA for the CDR3: TGTGCCAGCAGCTACAGGACGCTCCTGAACACTGAAGCTTTCTTT. Encoded protein: CASSYRTLLNTEAFF.

The V and J genes are TRBV30 and TRBJ2-7, with TRBD2 as a possible D gene (6 bases). Germline CDR1 is GTSNPN and CDR2 is SVGIG (reference sequence). CDR3 length: 14 residues. Trimming left V 3 bases short and J 5 bases short, with 17 bases between. This CDR3 is CAWRGVGSRNEQYF. CDR3 sequence (DNA): TGTGCCTGGAGAGGGGTCGGGAGTAGGAACGAGCAGTACTTC. The full variable domain, completed using reference TRBV30 and TRBJ2-7, is SQTIHQWPATLVQPVGSPLSLECTVEGTSNPNLYWYRQAAGRGLQLLFYSVGIGQISSEVPQNLSASRPQDRQFILSSKKLLLSDSGFYLCAWRGVGSRNEQYFGPGTRLTVT.

V gene TRBV24-1 combines with J gene TRBJ1-1; the D is unclear. The ends were cut back, 7 bases at V and 3 bases at J, with 14 bases in the middle. Germline CDR1 and CDR2: KGHDR and SFDVKD. The CDR3 spans 14 residues. The CDR3 DNA follows: TGTGCCACCAGGGGCGCATCTCGGGACACTGAAGCTTTCTTT. Translation: CATRGASRDTEAFF.

V and J are TRBV2 and TRBJ2-2; D may be TRBD1 (6 bases). Trimming took off 7 bases at V and 5 bases at J, with 14 bases between the two ends. CDR1 and CDR2 from the germline V gene are SNHLY and FYNNEI. The CDR3 contains 14 residues. Written as DNA, the CDR3 is TGTGCCAGCAATGGGGATGACAGGACCGGGGAGCTGTTTTTT. This codes for CASNGDDRTGELFF.

This chain joins TRBV9 and TRBJ2-5, with D perhaps given as TRBD1 or TRBD2 (5 bases each). Germline CDR1 and CDR2: SGDLS and YYNGEE. V was shortened by 0 bases and J by 1 base, with 7 bases between the two germline ends. The CDR3 is 14 amino acids. The CDR3 protein is CASSVGGIQETQYF. The CDR3 nucleotides are TGTGCCAGCAGCGTAGGGGGGATCCAAGAGACCCAGTACTTC.

This chain joins TRBV7-3 and TRBJ1-6, with D tentatively TRBD1 (6 bases). CDR3 length: 14 residues. The V end lost 0 bases, the J end lost 8 bases, and 8 bases lay between the germline ends. Looked up from germline, CDR1 is SGHTA and CDR2 is FQGTGA. This CDR3 is CASSLTDSYSPLHF. CDR3 DNA: TGTGCCAGCAGCTTAACGGACAGTTATTCACCCCTCCACTTT.

This chain uses TRBV4-1 with TRBJ2-7, with D perhaps TRBD1 (5 bases). V shed 1 base and J shed 6 bases, with 25 bases lying between them. The CDR3 consists of 18 residues. CDR1 is MGHRA and CDR2 is YSYEKL in the germline V gene. CDR3 DNA sequence: TGCGCCAGCAGCCAAGGTTTACTTACCAGGGCTGGAAGTCGCGAGCAGTACTTC. This translates into CASSQGLLTRAGSREQYF.

The V and J genes are TRBV10-1 and TRBJ2-3, with 8 nucleotides matching TRBD2. V lost 4 bases, J lost 7 bases, and 10 bases stayed unmatched. Germline lookup yields CDR1 WNHNN and CDR2 SYGVQD (reference sequence). This CDR3 has 15 amino acids. CDR3 protein: CASSGGRGADYTQYF. The CDR3 DNA is TGCGCCAGCAGTGGTGGGCGGGGGGCTGACTATACGCAGTATTTT.

The genes are TRBV15 and TRBJ2-5, with a weak D call TRBD2 (6 bases). Trimming removed 5 bases from V and 1 base from J, with 14 bases in between. CDR1 is LNHNV, CDR2 YYDKDF, per germline (reference sequence). The CDR3 loop spans 15 amino acids. In DNA form, the CDR3 reads TGTGCCACCAGCTGGGAGCGGGTTAGCCAAGAGACCCAGTACTTC. As protein: CATSWERVSQETQYF.

This sequence joins TRBV24-1 and TRBJ2-1; 8 bases are a match to TRBD2. With V trimmed by 11 bases and J by 7 bases, 15 bases remained unmatched. The CDR3 consists of 15 residues. Germline lookup yields CDR1 KGHDR and CDR2 SFDVKD. This CDR3 is CAIGGLDGRVNEQFF. The CDR3 DNA reads TGTGCCATTGGGGGACTTGACGGGAGGGTAAATGAGCAGTTCTTC.

This sequence joins TRBV4-3 and TRBJ1-2; TRBD1 agrees at 9 bases. Germline CDR1 and CDR2: LGHNA and YSLEER. The CDR3 length is 17 residues. After removal of 1 base from V and 2 bases from J, the junction contained 8 bases not matched to a gene. In nucleotides, the CDR3 is TGCGCCAGCAGCCAAGGGACAGGGGCTAGTCTAAACTATGGCTACACCTTC. Translated: CASSQGTGASLNYGYTF.

This chain uses TRBV13 with TRBJ1-4; TRBD1 agrees at 7 bases. The CDR3 covers 15 residues. V lost 5 bases and J lost 5; bases outside the gene matches: 8. Per the germline V gene, CDR1 is PRHDT and CDR2 is FYEKMQ (reference sequence). The CDR3 here is CASSDGQAGNEKLFF. CDR3 sequence (DNA): TGTGCCAGCAGCGACGGACAGGCAGGCAATGAAAAACTGTTTTTT.

The chain carries TRBV28 and TRBJ2-4; D may be TRBD1 or TRBD2 (5 bases each). CDR3 length: 12 residues. With 2 bases removed from V and 9 bases from J, the gap between germline ends came to 8 bases. Germline V CDR1 and CDR2: MDHEN, SYDVKM. DNA of the CDR3: TGTGCCAGCAGTTTACCAGGGAGCATTCAGTACTTC. Translated, it gives CASSLPGSIQYF.

Here the CDR3 DNA reads TGTGCTAGTGTTGGGGACAGGGGGCGATCTTTCTCTGGAAACACCATATATTTT. Translated: CASVGDRGRSFSGNTIYF. V is TRBV12-5 and J is TRBJ1-3, with TRBD1 matching over 12 bases. Per the germline V gene, CDR1 is LGHNT and CDR2 is FRNRAP. Trimming removed 7 bases from V and 0 bases from J; junction bases left unmatched: 10. This CDR3 spans 18 amino acids.